The T cell receptor beta chain under discussion was sequenced for a study of beta chain features in type 1 diabetes. Findings and limits, study-wide: People with Type 1 diabetes carried modestly yet significantly shorter TCRB CDR3s in all four CD4+ subsets.

All of the isolated RNA was reverse transcribed, so expressed TCRB transcripts were sequenced. The protocol was immunoSEQ multiplex PCR, while the TCRdb copy is restricted to in-frame clones and leaves out a portion. Of 45,000 to 60,000 clones in the sample, 55% to 80% are singletons; the top ten hold around 0.29%. Trimming left V 8 bases short and J 5 bases short, with 16 bases between. CDR1 SGHAT and CDR2 FQNNGV come from the germline V gene. This CDR3 spans 14 amino acids. Worth noting for this clone: Its antigen remains unknown.

The sample was stem cell memory CD4+ T cells from blood. V gene TRBV11-2 combines with J gene TRBJ2-1; D gene unclear. This sequence originates from a woman in her twenties or thirties with type 1 diabetes. This CDR3 reads CASGVRSRDNEQFF. The CDR3, as DNA: TGTGCCAGCGGTGTGAGGAGTCGGGACAATGAGCAGTTCTTC.